These 31 T cell receptor beta chains originate from one sample sequenced in a study of blood T cells in healthy people across ages. A J-beta primer mix and a sample-barcoded 5' primer were used in a second PCR of roughly 6 to 12 cycles. TCRdb called the 5' RACE reads again in MiXCR, with one record for every CDR3 protein. Among fewer than 2 million distinct CDR3 sequences listed, 39% were seen once. Sequenced material: blood. These receptors came from a human donor in good health.

The CDR3 region has the DNA TGTGCCATCAGTGAGTCGGAGGGACGGACTCTCTACGAGCAGTACTTC. Translated, it gives CAISESEGRTLYEQYF. This chain links TRBV10-3 with TRBJ2-7; possible D gene TRBD2, 6 bases. Germline V gene lookup returns CDR1 ENHRY and CDR2 SYGVKD. The CDR3 is 16 residues long. Between the trimmed V and J ends, which lost 0 bases and 3 bases, there was a span of 15 bases.

V gene TRBV6-5 combines with J gene TRBJ1-4, with 10 positions matching TRBD1. This CDR3 has 14 amino acids. The germline V gene has CDR1 MNHEY and CDR2 SVGAGI. The ends lost 10 bases at V and 8 bases at J; junction bases unmatched: 10. CDR3 in DNA: TGTGCCAACAGGGATAGGGACAGGGGCGAAAAACTGTTTTTT. Amino acids: CANRDRDRGEKLFF.

CDR3 sequence (DNA): TGTGCCACCAGCCCCGGCGGGCAGTACAATCAGCCCCAGCATTTT. It yields the protein CATSPGGQYNQPQHF. The V call is TRBV15, the J call TRBJ1-5, with no clear D. There are 15 residues in the CDR3. V lost 5 bases and J lost 3, with 14 bases in between. The germline V gene has CDR1 LNHNV and CDR2 YYDKDF (reference sequence).

For this clonotype: A much more abundant neighbour one base away suggests this may be a read error. The rearrangement links TRBV29-1 to TRBJ2-1; D is undetermined. Germline V gene data show CDR1 as SQVTM and CDR2 as ANQGSEA. CDR3 size: 11 residues. In DNA, the CDR3 is TGCAGCGGTGAACAGCACAATGAGCAGTGCTTC. Amino acid sequence: CSGEQHNEQCF.

V and J are TRBV5-1 and TRBJ2-1; D uncertain. Trimming removed 2 bases at V and 2 bases at J, with 14 bases between. Germline values: CDR1 SGHRS, CDR2 YFSETQ. The CDR3 is 16 amino acids. CDR3 protein: CASSFLSIGPYNEQFF. The DNA for the CDR3 is TGCGCCAGCAGCTTTTTATCTATCGGACCCTACAATGAGCAGTTCTTC.

This chain's CDR3 is CASSPGLADTRSDTQYF. CDR3 sequence (DNA): TGTGCCAGCTCGCCCGGACTAGCGGATACCCGATCCGATACGCAGTATTTT. The chain employs TRBV18 and TRBJ2-3; 10 nucleotides match TRBD2. Trimming removed 6 bases from V and 6 bases from J; junction bases left unmatched: 15. Germline CDR1 reads KGHSH; CDR2 reads LQKENI. The CDR3 is made up of 17 amino acids.

This rearrangement joins TRBV3-1 to TRBJ2-1; 11 bases align to TRBD2. The CDR3 is 15 residues long. V lost 0 bases to trimming and J lost 9 bases; unmatched junction nucleotides: 4. Germline values: CDR1 LGHDT, CDR2 YNNKEL (reference sequence). The CDR3 region is CASSQETSGGPEQFF. The CDR3 DNA sequence: TGTGCCAGCAGCCAAGAAACTAGCGGGGGCCCTGAGCAGTTCTTC.

The V gene is TRBV20-1, the J gene TRBJ1-4, with D unclear. Trimming left V 1 base short and J 12 bases short, with 12 bases between. CDR3 length: 12 amino acids. Germline V lookup: CDR1 DFQATT, CDR2 SNEGSKA (reference sequence). The DNA of the CDR3 is TGCAGTGCTAGAGTGGACCAGAGGGAACTGTTTTTT. It yields the protein CSARVDQRELFF.

This clonotype has a handful of counts. The chain combines TRBV7-2 with TRBJ1-6; 9 bases agree with TRBD1. V lost 5 bases to trimming and J lost 7 bases; unmatched junction nucleotides: 6. This CDR3 has 15 amino acids. Germline CDR1 is SGHTA and CDR2 is FQGNSA. CDR3: CASSPQGAFNSPLHF. The CDR3 DNA sequence: TGTGCCAGCAGCCCACAGGGGGCATTCAATTCACCCCTCCACTTT.

This clonotype turned up a few times. This rearrangement joins TRBV6-6 to TRBJ2-3, with 9 bases matching TRBD1. Germline V gives CDR1 MNHNY, CDR2 SVGAGI (reference sequence). Unmatched junction bases numbered 12, after V lost 7 bases and J lost 4 bases. The CDR3 has 16 residues. The CDR3 loop reads CASKGDGDRVPDTQYF. DNA of the CDR3: TGTGCCAGCAAAGGGGATGGGGACAGGGTGCCAGATACGCAGTATTTT.

This clonotype was observed a handful of times. This chain connects TRBV20-1 to TRBJ2-3; 7 bases are a match to TRBD2. J gave up 4 bases and V 3 bases, and 4 bases lay outside the gene matches. Germline CDR1 is DFQATT and CDR2 is SNEGSKA (reference sequence). The CDR3 consists of 13 residues. In nucleotides, the CDR3 is TGCAGTGCTAGTGGACTAGGCGCAGATACGCAGTATTTT. It translates to CSASGLGADTQYF.

The chain links TRBV6-6 to TRBJ1-2, with TRBD1 as a possible D gene (5 bases). V was shortened by 2 bases and J by 1 base, with 11 bases between the two germline ends. Germline V gene lookup returns CDR1 MNHNY and CDR2 SVGAGI (reference sequence). This CDR3 contains 15 residues. CDR3 in amino acids: CASSYGAERNYGYTF. The CDR3 DNA follows: TGTGCCAGCAGTTACGGGGCAGAGCGTAACTATGGCTACACCTTC.

Regarding this clonotype: Mismatch with germline at one junction end may stem from a read error. CDR3 amino acids: CASSLNRISYNERFF. CDR3 coding DNA: TGTGCCAGCAGCCTCAACAGGATTTCCTACAATGAGCGGTTCTTC. The chain couples TRBV7-2 to TRBJ2-1; TRBD1 is a possible D gene (5 bases). In germline, CDR1 is SGHTA, CDR2 FQGNSA. The CDR3 totals 15 residues.

The gene calls are TRBV29-1 and TRBJ1-2; TRBD1 aligns across 8 bases. V shed 4 bases, J shed 0 bases, and the junction held 13 bases outside the gene matches. Germline CDR1 and CDR2: SQVTM and ANQGSEA. The length of the CDR3 is 17 residues. CDR3 sequence: CSVVDRGAVAANYGYTF. The CDR3 DNA follows: TGCAGCGTTGTCGACAGGGGAGCGGTCGCTGCTAACTATGGCTACACCTTC.

V is TRBV28 and J is TRBJ2-7; TRBD1 aligns across 7 bases. Per the germline V gene, CDR1 is MDHEN and CDR2 is SYDVKM. This CDR3 has 14 residues. V lost 6 bases and J lost 2; bases outside the gene matches: 7. The CDR3 region is CASRGTGVTYEQYF. The CDR3, as DNA: TGTGCCAGCAGAGGTACAGGGGTGACCTACGAGCAGTACTTC.

This clonotype was seen more than once but under ten times. This chain links TRBV12-3 or TRBV12-4 with TRBJ2-1; no clear D. CDR3 length: 13 amino acids. V lost 7 bases, J lost 3 bases, and 10 bases lay in between. CDR3: CASTLSRYNEQFF. CDR3 bases: TGTGCCAGCACCCTTAGCCGCTACAATGAGCAGTTCTTC.

The CDR3 loop is CASSARGGNTDTQYF. The CDR3 nucleotides are TGTGCCAGCAGTGCCCGGGGGGGGAACACAGATACGCAGTATTTT. This rearrangement joins TRBV6-6 to TRBJ2-3; 8 bases agree with TRBD2. Germline CDR1 and CDR2: MNHNY and SVGAGI (reference sequence). CDR3 length: 15 residues. Trimming cost V 5 bases and J 2 bases; bases outside gene matches: 6.

The chain uses TRBV12-3 or TRBV12-4 and TRBJ1-6, with D possibly TRBD1 on 6 matching bases. The V and J ends lost 6 bases and 12 bases respectively, with 15 bases between them. The CDR3 is 13 amino acids. CDR3 residues: CASRFGQSLPLHF. The CDR3 nucleotides are TGTGCCAGCAGGTTCGGACAGTCCTTACCCCTCCACTTT.

This clonotype has more than one count but fewer than ten. The V and J genes are TRBV7-2 and TRBJ1-2, with 8 positions matching TRBD1. The CDR3 covers 14 residues. V lost 5 bases, J lost 7 bases, and 9 bases stayed unmatched. Germline-derived CDR1 and CDR2 are SGHTA and FQGNSA. The DNA of the CDR3 is TGTGCCAGCAGCCATCAGACAGGGGACTCTGGCTACACCTTC. It translates to CASSHQTGDSGYTF. The variable domain in full, with the rest retrieved from reference TRBV7-2 and TRBJ1-2, is GAGVSQSPSNKVTEKGKDVELRCDPISGHTALYWYRQSLGQGLEFLIYFQGNSAPDKSGLPSDRFSAERTGGSVSTLTIQRTQQEDSAVYLCASSHQTGDSGYTFGSGTRLTVV.

V usage is TRBV20-1 and J usage is TRBJ1-5, with no clear D. CDR1 and CDR2 from the germline V gene are DFQATT and SNEGSKA (reference sequence). V was cut by 1 base and J by 5 bases, with 9 bases left in between. The CDR3 loop spans 13 amino acids. CDR3 sequence reads: CSARVSGDQPQHF. Here the CDR3 DNA reads TGCAGTGCTAGAGTTAGTGGTGATCAGCCCCAGCATTTT.

This chain uses TRBV6-5 with TRBJ1-2, with 8 bases identical to TRBD1. After removal of 5 bases from V and 2 bases from J, the junction contained 4 bases not matched to a gene. This CDR3 is 14 amino acids long. Looked up from germline, CDR1 is MNHEY and CDR2 is SVGAGI. CDR3 sequence: CASSNRGWNYGYTF. The CDR3 nucleotides are TGTGCCAGCAGTAACAGGGGGTGGAACTATGGCTACACCTTC.

The gene calls are TRBV4-3 and TRBJ2-1; TRBD1 matches 9 bases. The V and J ends lost 4 bases and 12 bases, in that order; junction bases with no gene match: 10. Germline CDR1 reads LGHNA; CDR2 reads YSLEER. The CDR3 totals 14 residues. DNA of the CDR3: TGCGCCAGCAGCCCAGGGACAGGGAAAGGTTTGCAGTTCTTC. Residues: CASSPGTGKGLQFF.

The chain carries TRBV7-8 and TRBJ1-4; D unresolved. Germline lookup yields CDR1 SGHVS and CDR2 FQNEAQ. CDR3 length equals 15 residues. With 2 bases removed from V and 7 bases from J, the gap between germline ends came to 14 bases. CDR3 coding DNA: TGTGCCAGCAGCTTAAGTCGCCTAGCGGGTGAAAAACTGTTTTTT. It translates to CASSLSRLAGEKLFF.

The V and J genes are TRBV20-1 and TRBJ2-1; D is undetermined. The V end lost 1 base, the J end lost 4 bases, and 14 bases lay between the germline ends. CDR3 length: 15 residues. CDR1 is DFQATT and CDR2 is SNEGSKA in the germline V gene (reference sequence). CDR3 nucleotide sequence: TGCAGTGCTAGAGGTTCGGGTATACCATACAATGAGCAGTTCTTC. Its protein is CSARGSGIPYNEQFF.

Of note for this clonotype: An end of the junction does not agree with germline; a read error may underlie this. The gene calls are TRBV7-3 and TRBJ2-6; D ambiguous. The CDR3 is made up of 16 amino acids. Germline loops: CDR1 SGHTA, CDR2 FQGTGA. The CDR3, as DNA: TGTGCCGGCAGTACCGTTACCTTCTCTGGGGCCAACGTCCTGACTTTC. Translation gives CAGSTVTFSGANVLTF.

This chain links TRBV6-2 or TRBV6-3 with TRBJ2-5, with D possibly matching TRBD1 (5 bases). Trimming left V 8 bases short and J 4 bases short, with 17 bases between. The CDR3 length is 14 residues. Germline V lookup: CDR1 MNHEY, CDR2 SVGEGT. The CDR3 protein is CASGPNGARETQYF. The CDR3 bases are TGTGCCAGCGGGCCCAATGGGGCCAGAGAGACCCAGTACTTC.

A few counts support this clonotype. The V and J genes are TRBV18 and TRBJ1-4; 7 bases agree with TRBD1. The CDR3 spans 15 residues. V was pared by 3 bases and J by 3 bases, with 4 bases of the junction left unmatched. Germline CDR1 reads KGHSH; CDR2 reads LQKENI. The CDR3 loop reads CASSPDQGANEKLFF. In DNA, the CDR3 is TGTGCCAGCTCACCCGACCAGGGGGCTAATGAAAAACTGTTTTTT.

The chain is built from TRBV9 and TRBJ2-7, with a weak D call TRBD2 (5 bases). Trimming removed 0 bases from V and 3 bases from J, with 13 bases in between. This CDR3 has 15 amino acids. Germline V gene lookup returns CDR1 SGDLS and CDR2 YYNGEE. CDR3 region: CASSVEGGPYYEQYF. In nucleotides, the CDR3 is TGTGCCAGCAGCGTAGAAGGAGGCCCCTACTACGAGCAGTACTTC.

This clonotype was observed once. J is TRBJ2-5 and V is TRBV27; D not certain. Gene TRBJ2-7 matches the end of the DNA better, so the J call may be wrong. The CDR3 length is 13 residues. CDR1 is MNHEY, CDR2 SMNVEV, per germline (reference sequence). This CDR3 reads CASSFGIGYEQYF. In DNA form, the CDR3 reads TGTGCCAGCAGTTTTGGAATAGGGTACGAGCAGTACTTC.

This clonotype was seen more than once but under ten times. V is TRBV27 and J is TRBJ2-1; D might be TRBD1 or TRBD2, each matching 5 bases. Germline assignment: CDR1 MNHEY and CDR2 SMNVEV (reference sequence). The CDR3 runs to 16 residues. Trimming pared 4 bases from V and 4 bases from J, leaving 17 bases between. The DNA of the CDR3 is TGTGCCAGCAGTTGGGTCCCGGGACGTCGGTACAATGAGCAGTTCTTC. It is translated as CASSWVPGRRYNEQFF.

Concerning this clonotype itself: A junction boundary mismatches the germline segment, possibly from a read error. The chain carries TRBV28 and TRBJ2-7; possibly TRBD1 or TRBD2 for D (5 bases each). Germline V lookup: CDR1 MDHEN, CDR2 SYDVKM. This CDR3 contains 15 residues. The CDR3 spells CASSSTGTPTYGQYF. CDR3 bases: TGTGCCAGCAGTTCCACCGGGACGCCTACCTACGGGCAGTACTTC.